The 18 T cell receptor beta chains given below trace back to one sample, sequenced in a study of long-term antiretroviral therapy in people with HIV (dated by TCRdb to 2021 to 2024). The immunoSEQ hsTCRB v3.0 assay was used at survey level resolution for TRB variable region sequencing. TCRdb re-hosts the immuneACCESS table, in-frame sequences only. Its copies lack some clones; in the studies checked, an unresolved V gene accounts for under half of them, and the cause for the rest is not known. The sample profile shows several thousand clones; roughly 84% of them were found once. The leading ten clones occupy 23% of the sample. Sequenced material: unsorted PBMCs, taken 1.1 years after starting antiretroviral therapy. These receptors were obtained from a man aged 35 to 55 with HIV.

The chain carries TRBV5-1 and TRBJ1-2; D unclear. Trimming removed 0 bases from V and 3 bases from J, with 6 bases in between. The length of the CDR3 is 13 residues. CDR1 is SGHRS and CDR2 is YFSETQ in the germline V gene. The CDR3, as DNA: TGCGCCAGCAGCTTGGGGCAGGACTATGGCTACACCTTC. Translated, it gives CASSLGQDYGYTF.

This clone was counted only a few times. The rearrangement links TRBV19 to TRBJ1-6; D is undetermined. The germline V and J ends were trimmed by 5 bases and 9 bases, with 14 bases remaining between them. Germline V gene lookup returns CDR1 LNHDA and CDR2 SQIVND (reference sequence). The CDR3 is 14 residues long. The CDR3 here is CASSLGYVASPLHF. The CDR3 DNA sequence: TGTGCCAGTAGTTTAGGGTACGTGGCTTCACCCCTCCACTTT.

In DNA, the CDR3 is TGTGCCAGCAGCTTAGGGTCCCCCGGGAGGGAGGGCAATCAGCCCCAGCATTTT. Translation gives CASSLGSPGREGNQPQHF. V gene TRBV7-9 combines with J gene TRBJ1-5; D ambiguous. Per the germline V gene, CDR1 is SEHNR and CDR2 is FQNEAQ (reference sequence). The CDR3 runs 18 residues. The germline V and J ends were trimmed by 1 base and 2 bases, with 18 bases remaining between them.

This clone was detected once. The chain links TRBV2 to TRBJ1-3, with D unresolved. Trimming took off 6 bases at V and 0 bases at J, with 9 bases between the two ends. The CDR3 totals 14 residues. Germline CDR1 is SNHLY and CDR2 is FYNNEI. The CDR3: CASSAGDSGNTIYF. CDR3 DNA sequence: TGTGCCAGCAGCGCCGGGGACTCTGGAAACACCATATATTTT.

The chain uses TRBV15 and TRBJ1-5, with 7 bases lining up with TRBD1. With 5 bases clipped from V and 5 bases from J, the junction kept 9 bases outside the gene matches. The CDR3 covers 15 residues. The germline CDR1 and CDR2 sequences are LNHNV and YYDKDF (reference sequence). The CDR3 here is CATSGGQVGYQPQHF. The CDR3 nucleotides read TGTGCCACCAGCGGTGGACAGGTGGGGTATCAGCCCCAGCATTTT.

The chain uses TRBV6-4 and TRBJ2-2; D uncertain. This CDR3 is built from 14 residues. V dropped 6 bases and J dropped 3 bases, with 11 bases sitting between them. Germline CDR1 MRHNA, CDR2 SNTAGT. The CDR3 nucleotides read TGTGCCAGCAGGCTCGCCTGGGACACCGGGGAGCTGTTTTTT. This encodes CASRLAWDTGELFF.

The chain links TRBV9 to TRBJ1-1; 10 bases map to TRBD1. Germline values: CDR1 SGDLS, CDR2 YYNGEE. Trimming took 0 bases from V and 4 from J; bases not matched to a gene: 9. This CDR3 contains 17 residues. CDR3 in DNA: TGTGCCAGCAGCGTAGAAGGCTGGACAGGGGGGGGCACTGAAGCTTTCTTT. Translation: CASSVEGWTGGGTEAFF.

In its sample, this clone was seen a few times. The genes are TRBV7-9 and TRBJ2-7; D gene ambiguous. The CDR3 runs 12 residues. V was clipped by 2 bases and J by 2 bases, with 4 bases between them. Germline V gene sequence: CDR1 SEHNR, CDR2 FQNEAQ (reference sequence). This chain's CDR3 is CASSLFTYEQYF. CDR3 bases: TGTGCCAGCAGCTTATTCACCTACGAGCAGTACTTC.

CDR3 DNA: TGTGCCAGCAGCTCCCTCACTAAGTACGAGCAGTACTTC. Its translation: CASSSLTKYEQYF. V gene TRBV7-9 combines with J gene TRBJ2-7; D call uncertain. The CDR3 loop spans 13 amino acids. The V gene's germline CDR1 is SEHNR and CDR2 FQNEAQ (reference sequence). V gave up 4 bases and J gave up 4 bases, with 11 bases separating them. Full variable domain (outside the CDR3, taken from reference TRBV7-9 and TRBJ2-7): DTGVSQNPRHKITKRGQNVTFRCDPISEHNRLYWYRQTLGQGPEFLTYFQNEAQLEKSRLLSDRFSAERPKGSFSTLEIQRTEQGDSAMYLCASSSLTKYEQYFGPGTRLTVT.

This clone is a singleton in its sample. V is TRBV18 and J is TRBJ2-2, with TRBD1 matching 12 bases. Trimming removed 4 bases from V and 3 bases from J; junction bases left unmatched: 3. This CDR3 spans 16 amino acids. The V gene's germline CDR1 is KGHSH and CDR2 LQKENI. The CDR3 coding sequence is TGTGCCAGCTCACAGGGGACAGGGGGCGACACCGGGGAGCTGTTTTTT. This gives the protein CASSQGTGGDTGELFF.

This sequence joins TRBV18 and TRBJ1-1; a weak D match, TRBD1 (6 bases). The CDR3 extends over 14 amino acids. V was cut by 2 bases and J by 1 base, with 8 bases left in between. Germline V CDR1 and CDR2: KGHSH, LQKENI. Written as DNA, the CDR3 is TGTGCCAGCTCACCAGCAGGGGCGAACACTGAAGCTTTCTTT. This translates into CASSPAGANTEAFF. The full variable domain, completed using reference TRBV18 and TRBJ1-1, is NAGVMQNPRHLVRRRGQEARLRCSPMKGHSHVYWYRQLPEEGLKFMVYLQKENIIDESGMPKERFSAEFPKEGPSILRIQQVVRGDSAAYFCASSPAGANTEAFFGQGTRLTVV.

This chain connects TRBV5-4 to TRBJ1-2, with 11 bases identical to TRBD1. V was pared by 3 bases and J by 8 bases, with 9 bases of the junction left unmatched. The CDR3 is made up of 15 amino acids. Germline V gives CDR1 SGHNT, CDR2 YYREEE (reference sequence). CDR3 coding DNA: TGTGCCAGCAGCTCGGCCGGACAGGGGGCGAGGGGCTACACCTTC. This gives the protein CASSSAGQGARGYTF. Looking up the rest from reference TRBV5-4 and TRBJ1-2 gives the full variable domain: ETGVTQSPTHLIKTRGQQVTLRCSSQSGHNTVSWYQQALGQGPQFIFQYYREEENGRGNFPPRFSGLQFPNYSSELNVNALELDDSALYLCASSSAGQGARGYTFGSGTRLTVV.

The chain carries TRBV23-1 and TRBJ1-2; TRBD1 matches 11 bases. TRBV23-1 is treated as an ORF (open reading frame) with a function not yet certain. V lost 2 bases and J lost 3; bases outside the gene matches: 2. This CDR3 has 15 residues. The CDR3 reads CASSQRGQGDYGYTF. CDR3 nucleotide sequence: TGCGCCAGCAGTCAAAGGGGACAGGGGGACTATGGCTACACCTTC.

In its sample, this clone was seen a few times. V usage is TRBV18 and J usage is TRBJ1-2; no clear D gene. CDR3 size: 12 residues. Trimming took 2 bases from V and 7 from J, leaving 8 bases between them. The germline V gene encodes CDR1 KGHSH and CDR2 LQKENI. DNA for the CDR3: TGTGCCAGCTCACCAGAAGGGCTTGGCTACACCTTC. Translation gives CASSPEGLGYTF.

V usage is TRBV7-9 and J usage is TRBJ1-1, with D hard to call. Germline V gene data show CDR1 as SEHNR and CDR2 as FQNEAQ (reference sequence). The CDR3 length is 13 residues. V was clipped by 5 bases and J by 1 base, with 8 bases between them. The CDR3 reads CASSQRQNTEAFF. CDR3 sequence (DNA): TGTGCCAGCAGCCAAAGACAGAACACTGAAGCTTTCTTT.

This chain connects TRBV28 to TRBJ2-7; the D gene is possibly TRBD1 (5 bases). The V gene lost 8 bases and the J gene lost 4 bases, with 12 bases spanning the gap. There are 12 residues in the CDR3. Germline V gene lookup returns CDR1 MDHEN and CDR2 SYDVKM. In DNA, the CDR3 is TGTGCCAGCCGTACAGGTGATTACGAGCAGTACTTC. Amino acid sequence: CASRTGDYEQYF.

The rearrangement links TRBV4-1 to TRBJ2-4; D might be TRBD2 (7 bases). The CDR3 consists of 17 residues. Germline lookup yields CDR1 MGHRA and CDR2 YSYEKL. Trimming removed 4 bases at V and 8 bases at J, with 24 bases between. CDR3 in amino acids: CASSLLPTGGRRDIQYF. CDR3 DNA sequence: TGCGCCAGCAGCCTCCTCCCGACCGGGGGGCGTAGGGACATTCAGTACTTC.

This chain links TRBV27 with TRBJ2-7; D possibly corresponds to TRBD1 (7 bases). CDR1 and CDR2 (germline): MNHEY, SMNVEV (reference sequence). Trimming left V 6 bases short and J 0 bases short, with 12 bases between. The CDR3 extends over 14 amino acids. The CDR3 nucleotides read TGTGCCAGCAGGGAGGGACAGATCTCCTACGAGCAGTACTTC. Translating it yields CASREGQISYEQYF.